This T cell receptor beta chain was profiled in a study of blood T cell repertoires in COVID-19. Trimming cost V 2 bases and J 2 bases, with 5 bases left between them. Germline V gene lookup returns CDR1 SGHAT and CDR2 FQNNGV. The CDR3 has 13 amino acids. Sequencing used immunoSEQ multiplex PCR; TCRdb keeps in-frame clones, though not all of them. The table shows about 220,000 clones, with 84% occurring only once. This receptor was identified in a man over 45 with active or convalescent COVID-19. Sequencing was carried out using peripheral blood. The chain joins TRBV11-2 to TRBJ2-3; no clear D. Here the CDR3 reads CASSLRFTDTQYF. The CDR3 bases are TGTGCCAGCAGCTTACGTTTCACAGATACGCAGTATTTT.